The next 11 T cell receptor beta chains were all read from a single sample in a study of cytomegalovirus exposure and HLA in healthy donors. Repertoires were generated with immunoSEQ multiplex PCR, while TCRdb's copy carries only in-frame clones and drops some. The data show 280,000 or so clones, roughly 88% seen once. The sample consisted of PBMCs. Source of these receptors: a woman aged 18-29 years in good health and CMV-seronegative.

The CDR3 coding sequence is TGTGCCAGCAGCCCTGATTGGAGCTCCTACAATGAGCAGTTCTTC. The encoded protein is CASSPDWSSYNEQFF. The rearrangement uses TRBV6-5 and TRBJ2-1; no firm D call. The CDR3 has 15 amino acids. The V gene lost 6 bases and the J gene lost 0 bases, with 12 bases spanning the gap. CDR1 is MNHEY and CDR2 is SVGAGI in the germline V gene.

This clone was counted once. The rearrangement joins TRBV7-9 to TRBJ1-2; 7 bases agree with TRBD1. Germline V gene data show CDR1 as SEHNR and CDR2 as FQNEAQ (reference sequence). The CDR3 consists of 15 residues. J gave up 8 bases and V 6 bases, and 15 bases lay outside the gene matches. CDR3 amino acids: CASSFLRTGLNGYTF. The CDR3 nucleotides are TGTGCCAGCAGTTTCCTTAGGACAGGTTTGAACGGCTACACCTTC.

The genes are TRBV7-2 and TRBJ2-2; perhaps TRBD2 as D (5 bases). Germline-derived CDR1 and CDR2 are SGHTA and FQGNSA. V lost 4 bases and J lost 5, with 14 bases in between. This CDR3 comprises 15 residues. CDR3 nucleotide sequence: TGTGCCAGCAGCTCGACTCCCCGCGGGACCGGGGAGCTGTTTTTT. It encodes CASSSTPRGTGELFF.

The chain carries TRBV7-2 and TRBJ2-5, with D perhaps matching TRBD2 (5 bases). Germline V gives CDR1 SGHTA, CDR2 FQGNSA. This CDR3 is 17 amino acids long. V was shortened by 4 bases and J by 5 bases, with 23 bases between the two germline ends. CDR3 in DNA: TGTGCCAGCAGCTCCCATTATCAGAGGGCCGCGAGGGAGACCCAGTACTTC. This translates into CASSSHYQRAARETQYF.

The chain is built from TRBV30 and TRBJ1-3; D is ambiguous. This CDR3 is built from 13 residues. Germline V gene sequence: CDR1 GTSNPN, CDR2 SVGIG (reference sequence). Deletions cut 3 bases from V and 2 bases from J, with 8 bases between. DNA of the CDR3: TGTGCCTGGAGCCTTCAGGCTGGAAACACCATATATTTT. Its protein is CAWSLQAGNTIYF.

The table lists this clone with a count of one. The chain uses TRBV19 and TRBJ2-4, with 11 bases fitting TRBD2. The V and J ends lost 5 bases and 6 bases, in that order; junction bases with no gene match: 6. CDR3 length: 15 amino acids. The germline V gene has CDR1 LNHDA and CDR2 SQIVND (reference sequence). The chain's CDR3 is CASSPTSGNINIQYF. CDR3 DNA sequence: TGTGCCAGTAGTCCGACTAGCGGGAATATAAACATTCAGTACTTC.

J is TRBJ1-3 and V is TRBV29-1; D is uncertain. This CDR3 region has 14 residues. V lost 3 bases and J 4 bases, leaving 13 bases between the germline ends. Germline V gene lookup returns CDR1 SQVTM and CDR2 ANQGSEA. The CDR3 nucleotides read TGCAGCGTTGAGATGGGTGAACAGGGAAACACCATATATTTT. Amino acid sequence: CSVEMGEQGNTIYF. Together with reference TRBV29-1 and TRBJ1-3, the CDR3 gives the full variable domain: SAVISQKPSRDICQRGTSLTIQCQVDSQVTMMFWYRQQPGQSLTLIATANQGSEATYESGFVIDKFPISRPNLTFSTLTVSNMSPEDSSIYLCSVEMGEQGNTIYFGEGSWLTVV.

The gene calls are TRBV6-4 and TRBJ1-2, with 8 bases fitting TRBD1. Germline values: CDR1 MRHNA, CDR2 SNTAGT. With 2 bases clipped from V and 7 bases from J, the junction kept 3 bases outside the gene matches. The CDR3 runs 13 residues. CDR3 sequence reads: CASSDQGAGGYTF. CDR3 nucleotides: TGTGCCAGCAGTGACCAGGGGGCCGGTGGCTACACCTTC.

The CDR3, as DNA: TGTGCCAGCAGCTTGAATCCCCTCTACGAGCAGTACTTC. Translation gives CASSLNPLYEQYF. This chain uses TRBV5-4 with TRBJ2-7; no definite D call. The CDR3 loop spans 13 amino acids. The V gene lost 1 base and the J gene lost 3 bases, with 8 bases spanning the gap. The germline gives CDR1 SGHNT, CDR2 YYREEE (reference sequence).

The genes are TRBV19 and TRBJ2-1; TRBD2 agrees at 14 bases. The CDR3 contains 16 residues. The germline gives CDR1 LNHDA, CDR2 SQIVND (reference sequence). With 5 bases clipped from V and 10 bases from J, the junction kept 10 bases outside the gene matches. CDR3 loop: CASSGGTSGSSYEQFF. In DNA, the CDR3 is TGTGCCAGTAGTGGAGGGACTAGCGGGAGTTCTTACGAGCAGTTCTTC.

This clone was picked up one time. The V and J genes are TRBV21-1 and TRBJ2-7; TRBD2, the D gene given by the table, was not confirmed from the DNA. TRBV21-1 is described as a pseudogene. CDR3 size: 19 residues. The DNA for the CDR3 is TGTGCCAGCAGCAAAGCTTCGGGGACTAGCGGGAGAAGCTCCTACGAGCAGTACTTC. It translates to CASSKASGTSGRSSYEQYF.